This T cell receptor beta chain is from a study of T cell responses to AZD1222 COVID-19 vaccine. Study-wide points: A reported finding is that nearly half of spike-specific TCRs target unmutated variant regions.

Germline V gene sequence: CDR1 SGHDT, CDR2 YYEEEE. V gave up 4 bases and J gave up 4 bases; unmatched junction bases: 4. There are 15 residues in the CDR3. With regard to this clone: Its specificity is not known.

The table came from immunoSEQ multiplex PCR; TCRdb's copy has only in-frame clones and leaves some out. The sample yields 120,000 to 150,000 clones, about 91% seen once. The chain is built from TRBV5-6 and TRBJ2-5, with TRBD2 identical over 13 bases. This clonotype was obtained from an adult in good health. Source: peripheral blood, taken on day 0 of AZD1222 vaccination. The CDR3 reads CASSGTSGVRETQYF. The CDR3 nucleotides read TGTGCCAGCAGCGGGACTAGCGGGGTCAGAGAGACCCAGTACTTC.